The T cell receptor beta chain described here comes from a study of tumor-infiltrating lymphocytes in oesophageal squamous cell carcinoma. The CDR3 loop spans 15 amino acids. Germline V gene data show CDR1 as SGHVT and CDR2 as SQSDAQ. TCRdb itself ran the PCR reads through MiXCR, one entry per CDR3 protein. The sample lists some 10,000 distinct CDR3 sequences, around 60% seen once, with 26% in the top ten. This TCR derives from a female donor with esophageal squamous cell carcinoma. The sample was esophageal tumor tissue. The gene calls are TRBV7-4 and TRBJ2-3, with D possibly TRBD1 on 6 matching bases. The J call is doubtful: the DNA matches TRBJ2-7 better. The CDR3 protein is CASSLPGHLTYEQYF. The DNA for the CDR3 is TGTGCCAGCAGCTTACCGGGACACCTAACCTACGAGCAGTACTTC.